These 27 T cell receptor beta chains originate from one sample sequenced in a study of human T cells and chemical hapten exposure. Noted time point: pre-sensitization, week 0. Indicated treatment: therapeutic diphenylcyclopropenone sensitization with weekly scalp DPC. MiXCR, applied by TCRdb to the RACE reads, yields one record per CDR3 protein. This table has under 70,000 distinct CDR3 sequences, approximately 11% appearing once. This sample comprised whole blood, obtained in connection with sensitization to the hapten diphenylcyclopropenone (DPC). Receptors originate from a woman in her thirties or forties with alopecia areata. Some clones in this sample may be carry-over from other donors' samples.

Ten or more counts support this clonotype. The J gene is TRBJ2-2, the V gene TRBV2; TRBD2 aligns across 13 bases. V lost 6 bases to trimming and J lost 4 bases; unmatched junction nucleotides: 5. CDR3 size: 16 residues. From germline, CDR1 is SNHLY and CDR2 FYNNEI. This chain's CDR3 is CASSETSGRSTGELFF. The CDR3 DNA reads as TGTGCCAGCAGCGAGACTAGCGGGAGGTCCACCGGGGAGCTGTTTTTT.

This clonotype has a count of ten or more. The rearrangement joins TRBV11-2 to TRBJ2-4; a weak D match, TRBD2 (6 bases). The germline V and J ends were trimmed by 1 base and 7 bases, with 11 bases remaining between them. The germline V gene has CDR1 SGHAT and CDR2 FQNNGV. The CDR3 covers 14 residues. The CDR3 spells CASSLAGVSNIQYF. The CDR3 DNA follows: TGTGCCAGCAGCTTAGCGGGAGTTTCGAACATTCAGTACTTC.

The chain uses TRBV19 and TRBJ2-1, with 11 positions matching TRBD2. The CDR3 extends over 17 amino acids. Germline V gives CDR1 LNHDA, CDR2 SQIVND (reference sequence). The ends lost 5 bases at V and 3 bases at J; junction bases unmatched: 9. For the CDR3, the DNA is TGTGCCAGTAGTCCAGGGACTAGCGGAGTCCTCTACAATGAGCAGTTCTTC. This codes for CASSPGTSGVLYNEQFF.

The sample holds a few counts of this clonotype. The chain links TRBV9 to TRBJ1-4, with D maybe TRBD1 (5 bases). There are 14 residues in the CDR3. V was shortened by 2 bases and J by 7 bases, with 12 bases between the two germline ends. The germline CDR1 and CDR2 sequences are SGDLS and YYNGEE. The CDR3 is CASSVGQGGEKLFF. In nucleotides, the CDR3 is TGTGCCAGCAGCGTCGGGCAGGGTGGTGAAAAACTGTTTTTT.

This clonotype was seen only a few times. The DNA for the CDR3 is TGCAGTGCCACATCCCCGCGGGGTATGAACACTGAAGCTTTCTTT. Its translation is CSATSPRGMNTEAFF. The chain links TRBV20-1 to TRBJ1-1; D unresolved. This CDR3 has 15 residues. The V gene's germline CDR1 is DFQATT and CDR2 SNEGSKA (reference sequence). V was cut by 6 bases and J by 0 bases, with 17 bases left in between.

The rearrangement joins TRBV9 to TRBJ2-7; possibly TRBD1 for D (6 bases). CDR1 SGDLS and CDR2 YYNGEE come from the germline V gene. The germline V and J ends were trimmed by 2 bases and 6 bases, with 18 bases remaining between them. There are 15 residues in the CDR3. DNA for the CDR3: TGTGCCAGCAGCGTTAGGGGGTCGCCGCCTGGCGAGCAGTACTTC. Translated: CASSVRGSPPGEQYF.

The chain couples TRBV29-1 to TRBJ2-5; the D gene is possibly TRBD2 (6 bases). V dropped 3 bases and J dropped 5 bases, with 10 bases sitting between them. This CDR3 contains 12 residues. CDR1 and CDR2 (germline): SQVTM, ANQGSEA. The CDR3 loop is CSVEEGTETQYF. The CDR3 DNA follows: TGCAGCGTTGAGGAGGGGACGGAGACCCAGTACTTC.

The rearrangement uses TRBV29-1 and TRBJ1-1; D might be TRBD1 (5 bases). The CDR3 extends over 10 amino acids. Germline V gene lookup returns CDR1 SQVTM and CDR2 ANQGSEA. Trimming stripped 4 bases from V and 8 bases from J, with 8 bases between. The DNA for the CDR3 is TGCAGCGTTGTCGAGGGGGAAGCTTTCTTT. This codes for CSVVEGEAFF.

The chain combines TRBV19 with TRBJ1-5, with 8 nucleotides matching TRBD1. The junction had 6 bases not matched to a gene; V was cut back by 10 bases and J by 7 bases. Germline values: CDR1 LNHDA, CDR2 SQIVND (reference sequence). CDR3 length: 12 residues. The CDR3 DNA follows: TGTGCCATGGGGACAGGCCAGCAGCCCCAGCATTTT. Translation gives CAMGTGQQPQHF.

Ten or more counts support this clonotype. This rearrangement joins TRBV27 to TRBJ2-1; 11 nucleotides agree with TRBD2. The CDR3 has 15 residues. Trimming at V came to 5 bases and at J to 9 bases, leaving 9 bases not matched to a gene. Germline CDR1 reads MNHEY; CDR2 reads SMNVEV (reference sequence). The chain's CDR3 is CASSVLAGVVGEQFF. DNA for the CDR3: TGTGCCAGCAGTGTACTAGCGGGAGTAGTGGGTGAGCAGTTCTTC.

V gene TRBV7-3 combines with J gene TRBJ2-1; 9 nucleotides line up with TRBD2. After removal of 5 bases from V and 8 bases from J, the junction contained 10 bases not matched to a gene. This CDR3 is built from 15 residues. From germline, CDR1 is SGHTA and CDR2 FQGTGA. The CDR3 region has the DNA TGTGCCAGCAGCACGGGGACTAGCCCTGCCGATGAGCAGTTCTTC. The encoded protein is CASSTGTSPADEQFF.

At least ten counts were recorded for this clonotype. This chain joins TRBV7-2 and TRBJ1-4; 10 nucleotides align to TRBD1. With 3 bases clipped from V and 6 bases from J, the junction kept 4 bases outside the gene matches. The CDR3 runs to 15 residues. Germline V gives CDR1 SGHTA, CDR2 FQGNSA. CDR3 bases: TGTGCCAGCAGCTTCGACAGGGGGCGAGATGAAAAACTGTTTTTT. Translating gives CASSFDRGRDEKLFF. Drawing the rest from reference TRBV7-2 and TRBJ1-4, the complete variable domain is GAGVSQSPSNKVTEKGKDVELRCDPISGHTALYWYRQSLGQGLEFLIYFQGNSAPDKSGLPSDRFSAERTGGSVSTLTIQRTQQEDSAVYLCASSFDRGRDEKLFFGSGTQLSVL.

A few counts support this clonotype. The CDR3 region has the DNA TGTGCCAGCAGCCTGGAGCCGGGGTCCTATAATTCACCCCTCCACTTT. It codes for CASSLEPGSYNSPLHF. V and J are TRBV6-5 and TRBJ1-6, with D unresolved. V shed 6 bases and J shed 1 base, with 13 bases lying between them. CDR1 and CDR2 from the germline V gene are MNHEY and SVGAGI. The CDR3 runs 16 residues.

The rearrangement joins TRBV2 to TRBJ1-5, with D possibly being TRBD1 (5 bases). There are 14 residues in the CDR3. Germline-derived CDR1 and CDR2 are SNHLY and FYNNEI. With 10 bases removed from V and 2 bases from J, the gap between germline ends came to 15 bases. In DNA, the CDR3 is TGTGCCACTAAAGACAGACGTGGCAATCAGCCCCAGCATTTT. This codes for CATKDRRGNQPQHF.

This clonotype came up a few times. V usage is TRBV9 and J usage is TRBJ2-7; D is unresolved. This CDR3 is built from 14 residues. V lost 3 bases and J lost 0, with 10 bases in between. Per the germline V gene, CDR1 is SGDLS and CDR2 is YYNGEE. This chain's CDR3 is CASSAEARSYEQYF. In DNA form, the CDR3 reads TGTGCCAGCAGCGCCGAGGCCCGCTCCTACGAGCAGTACTTC.

This clonotype occurred a few times. The J gene is TRBJ2-7, the V gene TRBV5-1; possibly TRBD1 or TRBD2 for D (6 bases each). Between the trimmed V and J ends, which lost 4 bases and 0 bases, there was a span of 11 bases. Germline values: CDR1 SGHRS, CDR2 YFSETQ. CDR3 length: 14 residues. CDR3 nucleotide sequence: TGCGCCAGCAGCCCGGGGGCAGTCTCCTACGAGCAGTACTTC. Amino acid sequence: CASSPGAVSYEQYF.

This clonotype was picked up many times. This chain connects TRBV27 to TRBJ1-4; D gene ambiguous. The CDR3 spans 13 residues. CDR1 and CDR2 from the germline V gene are MNHEY and SMNVEV (reference sequence). Trimming left V 7 bases short and J 4 bases short, with 10 bases between. CDR3 in amino acids: CASTRASNEKLFF. The CDR3 coding sequence is TGTGCCAGCACGAGGGCGAGTAATGAAAAACTGTTTTTT.

This clonotype was seen ten or more times. This sequence joins TRBV27 and TRBJ1-2, with 8 bases that match TRBD1. Germline values: CDR1 MNHEY, CDR2 SMNVEV (reference sequence). The CDR3 totals 13 residues. The ends lost 6 bases at V and 4 bases at J; junction bases unmatched: 4. The CDR3 bases are TGTGCCAGCAGCCGACAGGGGCCCTATGGCTACACCTTC. It codes for CASSRQGPYGYTF.

This clonotype was detected ten times or more. The rearrangement links TRBV7-2 to TRBJ1-2; 9 bases are shared with TRBD1. The V segment lost 5 bases and the J segment 5 bases; nucleotides outside the gene matches: 9. In germline, CDR1 is SGHTA, CDR2 FQGNSA. The CDR3 runs to 15 residues. The CDR3 coding sequence is TGTGCCAGCAGCCTGCTTTTGACAGGGGGATATGGCTACACCTTC. This codes for CASSLLLTGGYGYTF.

In its sample, this clonotype was seen many times. The V call is TRBV7-2, the J call TRBJ1-2; D gene uncertain. The CDR3 has 14 residues. V was pared by 1 base and J by 1 base, with 7 bases between. CDR1 and CDR2 (germline): SGHTA, FQGNSA. The DNA for the CDR3 is TGTGCCAGCAGCTTAGACGGGGTTAACTATGGCTACACCTTC. Its protein is CASSLDGVNYGYTF.

This clonotype was detected many times. This chain uses TRBV7-2 with TRBJ2-3, with D tentatively TRBD1 (6 bases). CDR3 length: 15 amino acids. V lost 4 bases and J lost 0, with 11 bases in between. Germline values: CDR1 SGHTA, CDR2 FQGNSA. Here the CDR3 DNA reads TGTGCCAGCAGCTATGGGGGCTTTAGCACAGATACGCAGTATTTT. Translating gives CASSYGGFSTDTQYF.

The chain has TRBV30 and TRBJ2-7; the match to TRBD1 covers 7 bases. Germline V gene data show CDR1 as GTSNPN and CDR2 as SVGIG (reference sequence). J gave up 3 bases and V 4 bases, and 6 bases lay outside the gene matches. The CDR3 has 13 amino acids. The CDR3 DNA follows: TGTGCCTGGACTTCCGGGACAGTCTACGAGCAGTACTTC. Translated, it gives CAWTSGTVYEQYF.

This clonotype was counted between two and nine times. The V gene is TRBV20-1, the J gene TRBJ1-2; D unresolved. Trimming shortened V by 4 bases and J by 2 bases, and 8 bases separated the two germline ends. Germline values: CDR1 DFQATT, CDR2 SNEGSKA (reference sequence). CDR3 length equals 12 residues. CDR3 nucleotide sequence: TGCAGTGCTACTGACGGCAACTATGGCTACACCTTC. Translated, it gives CSATDGNYGYTF.

V and J are TRBV20-1 and TRBJ2-3; no reliable D call. Trimming cost V 2 bases and J 3 bases, with 15 bases left between them. This CDR3 is 15 amino acids long. CDR1 is DFQATT and CDR2 is SNEGSKA in the germline V gene (reference sequence). CDR3 residues: CSARSYPNWTDTQYF. The CDR3 DNA sequence: TGCAGTGCTAGATCCTACCCAAACTGGACAGATACGCAGTATTTT.

The chain joins TRBV11-2 to TRBJ2-7; TRBD1 might be the D (6 bases). Trimming took 5 bases from V and 1 from J, leaving 12 bases between them. The CDR3 covers 14 residues. Germline V CDR1 and CDR2: SGHAT, FQNNGV. The CDR3 sequence is CASSPRTESYEQYF. The CDR3 nucleotides read TGTGCCAGCAGCCCCCGGACAGAGTCCTACGAGCAGTACTTC.

This clonotype was detected only once. This chain uses TRBV20-1 with TRBJ2-4; TRBD1 agrees at 7 bases. The CDR3 has 13 residues. J gave up 6 bases and V 6 bases, and 8 bases lay outside the gene matches. CDR1 and CDR2 from the germline V gene are DFQATT and SNEGSKA (reference sequence). The CDR3, as DNA: TGCAGTGCCCCGACAGGGACAACAAACATTCAGTACTTC. This sequence encodes CSAPTGTTNIQYF.

CDR3 sequence: CSATGSGAETQYF. Written as DNA, the CDR3 is TGCAGTGCTACTGGGTCCGGCGCGGAGACCCAGTACTTC. V is TRBV20-1 and J is TRBJ2-5; D is undetermined. The CDR3 has 13 residues. Germline-derived CDR1 and CDR2 are DFQATT and SNEGSKA (reference sequence). Deletions cut 4 bases from V and 5 bases from J, with 14 bases between.